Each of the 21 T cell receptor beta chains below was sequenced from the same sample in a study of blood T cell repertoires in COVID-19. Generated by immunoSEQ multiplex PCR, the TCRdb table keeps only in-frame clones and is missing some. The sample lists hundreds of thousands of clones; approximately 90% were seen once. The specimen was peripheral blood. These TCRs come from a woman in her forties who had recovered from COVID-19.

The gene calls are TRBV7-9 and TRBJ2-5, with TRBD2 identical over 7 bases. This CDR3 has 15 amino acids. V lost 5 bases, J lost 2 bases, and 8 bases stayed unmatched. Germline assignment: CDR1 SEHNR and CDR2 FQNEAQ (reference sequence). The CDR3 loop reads CASSPWGGSQETQYF. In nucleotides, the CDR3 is TGTGCCAGCAGCCCCTGGGGGGGGTCGCAAGAGACCCAGTACTTC.

CDR3 bases: TGTGCCAGCAGTGGGGCTAGCCCAAGTGGGCAGTTCTTC. Protein: CASSGASPSGQFF. The rearrangement links TRBV2 to TRBJ2-1; D may be TRBD2 (5 bases). CDR1 SNHLY and CDR2 FYNNEI come from the germline V gene. V lost 4 bases to trimming and J lost 12 bases, with 16 bases between them. The CDR3 contains 13 residues.

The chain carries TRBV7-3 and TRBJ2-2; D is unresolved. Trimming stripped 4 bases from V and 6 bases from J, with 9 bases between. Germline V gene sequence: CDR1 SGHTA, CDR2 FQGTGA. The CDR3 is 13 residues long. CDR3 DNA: TGTGCCAGCAGCTCCCCACGAGCCGGGGAGCTGTTTTTT. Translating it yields CASSSPRAGELFF.

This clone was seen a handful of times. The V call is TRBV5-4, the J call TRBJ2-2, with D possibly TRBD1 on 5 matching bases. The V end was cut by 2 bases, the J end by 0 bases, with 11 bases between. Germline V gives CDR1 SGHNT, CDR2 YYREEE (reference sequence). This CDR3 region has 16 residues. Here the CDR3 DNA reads TGTGCCAGCAGCTTTTCTCAGGGAACGAACACCGGGGAGCTGTTTTTT. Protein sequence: CASSFSQGTNTGELFF.

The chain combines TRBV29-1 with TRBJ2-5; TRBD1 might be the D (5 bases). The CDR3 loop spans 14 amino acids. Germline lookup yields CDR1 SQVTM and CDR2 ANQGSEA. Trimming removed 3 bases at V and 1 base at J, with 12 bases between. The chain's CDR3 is CSVEGWTLQETQYF. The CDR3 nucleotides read TGCAGCGTTGAGGGGTGGACACTCCAAGAGACCCAGTACTTC.

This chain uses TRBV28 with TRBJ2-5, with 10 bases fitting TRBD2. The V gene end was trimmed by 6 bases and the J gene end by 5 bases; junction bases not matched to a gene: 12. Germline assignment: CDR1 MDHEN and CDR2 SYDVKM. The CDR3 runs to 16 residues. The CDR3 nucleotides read TGTGCCAGCAGACCCACGGGGACTAGCGAGGGGGAGACCCAGTACTTC. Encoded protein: CASRPTGTSEGETQYF. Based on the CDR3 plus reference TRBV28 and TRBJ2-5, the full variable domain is DVKVTQSSRYLVKRTGEKVFLECVQDMDHENMFWYRQDPGLGLRLIYFSYDVKMKEKGDIPEGYSVSREKKERFSLILESASTNQTSMYLCASRPTGTSEGETQYFGPGTRLLVL.

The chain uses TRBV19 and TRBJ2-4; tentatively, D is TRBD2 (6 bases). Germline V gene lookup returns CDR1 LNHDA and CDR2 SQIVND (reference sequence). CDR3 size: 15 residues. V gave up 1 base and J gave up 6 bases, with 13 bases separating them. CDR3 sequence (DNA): TGTGCCAGTAGTATAGGGGGCGGGACTCGAAACATTCAGTACTTC. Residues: CASSIGGGTRNIQYF.

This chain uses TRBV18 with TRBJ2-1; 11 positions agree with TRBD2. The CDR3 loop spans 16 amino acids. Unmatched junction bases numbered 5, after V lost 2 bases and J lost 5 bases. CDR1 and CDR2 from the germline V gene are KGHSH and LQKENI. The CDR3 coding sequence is TGTGCCAGCTCACCAGCACTAGCGGGAGCCCACAATGAGCAGTTCTTC. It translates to CASSPALAGAHNEQFF.

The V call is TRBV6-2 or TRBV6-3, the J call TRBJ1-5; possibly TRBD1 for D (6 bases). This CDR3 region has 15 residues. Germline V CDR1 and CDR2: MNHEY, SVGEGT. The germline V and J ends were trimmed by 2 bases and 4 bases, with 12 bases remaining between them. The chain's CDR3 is CASSYARQGNQPQHF. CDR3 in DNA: TGTGCCAGCAGTTACGCCCGGCAGGGGAATCAGCCCCAGCATTTT.

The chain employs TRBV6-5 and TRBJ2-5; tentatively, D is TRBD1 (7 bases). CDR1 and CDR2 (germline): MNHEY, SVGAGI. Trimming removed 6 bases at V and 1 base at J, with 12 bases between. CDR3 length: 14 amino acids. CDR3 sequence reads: CASSQGGTQETQYF. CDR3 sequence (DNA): TGTGCCAGCAGCCAGGGGGGTACCCAAGAGACCCAGTACTTC.

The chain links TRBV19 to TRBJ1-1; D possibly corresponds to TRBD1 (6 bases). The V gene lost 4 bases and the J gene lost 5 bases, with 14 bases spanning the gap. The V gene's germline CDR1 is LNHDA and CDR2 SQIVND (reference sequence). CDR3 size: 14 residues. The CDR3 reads CASSTDTRGTEAFF. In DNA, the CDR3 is TGTGCCAGTAGTACCGACACAAGGGGGACTGAAGCTTTCTTT.

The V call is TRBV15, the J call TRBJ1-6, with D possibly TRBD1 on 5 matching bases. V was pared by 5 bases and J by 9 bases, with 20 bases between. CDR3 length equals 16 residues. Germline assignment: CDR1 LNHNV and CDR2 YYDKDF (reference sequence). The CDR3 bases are TGTGCCACCAGCCCGGCGGTGGGACTGAACCCTTCACCCCTCCACTTT. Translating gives CATSPAVGLNPSPLHF.

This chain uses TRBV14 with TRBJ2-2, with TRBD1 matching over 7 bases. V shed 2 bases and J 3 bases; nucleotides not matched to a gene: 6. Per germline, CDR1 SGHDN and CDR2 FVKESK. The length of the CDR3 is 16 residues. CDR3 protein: CASSQRDSLYTGELFF. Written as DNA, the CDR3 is TGTGCCAGCAGCCAACGGGACAGCCTGTACACCGGGGAGCTGTTTTTT.

In DNA form, the CDR3 reads TGTGCCAGCAGCTTCGACAATCTGAGCTACACCTTC. Translated: CASSFDNLSYTF. The genes are TRBV11-3 and TRBJ1-2; no firm D call. The germline CDR1 and CDR2 sequences are SGHNT and YENEEA. The CDR3 covers 12 residues. Trimming took off 3 bases at V and 9 bases at J, with 11 bases between the two ends.

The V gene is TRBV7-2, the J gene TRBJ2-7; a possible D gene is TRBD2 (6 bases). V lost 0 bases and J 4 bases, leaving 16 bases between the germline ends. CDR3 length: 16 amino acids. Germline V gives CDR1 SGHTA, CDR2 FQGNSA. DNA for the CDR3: TGTGCCAGCAGCTTAGCGTGGGCTCGGGGGTGGTACGAGCAGTACTTC. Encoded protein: CASSLAWARGWYEQYF.

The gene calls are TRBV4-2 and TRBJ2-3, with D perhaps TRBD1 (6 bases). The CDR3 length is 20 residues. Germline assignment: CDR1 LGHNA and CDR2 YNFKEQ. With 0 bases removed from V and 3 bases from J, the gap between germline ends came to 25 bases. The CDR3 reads CASSQDGAGARLAGTDTQYF. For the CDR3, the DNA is TGTGCCAGCAGCCAAGATGGAGCAGGGGCGCGGCTAGCCGGAACAGATACGCAGTATTTT.

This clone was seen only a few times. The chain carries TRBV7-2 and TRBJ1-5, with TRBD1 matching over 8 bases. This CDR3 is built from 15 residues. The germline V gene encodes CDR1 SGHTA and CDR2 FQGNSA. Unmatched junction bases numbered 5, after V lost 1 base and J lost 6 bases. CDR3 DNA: TGTGCCAGCAGCTTAGGGGCAGGGGGCGGTCAGCCCCAGCATTTT. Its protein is CASSLGAGGGQPQHF.

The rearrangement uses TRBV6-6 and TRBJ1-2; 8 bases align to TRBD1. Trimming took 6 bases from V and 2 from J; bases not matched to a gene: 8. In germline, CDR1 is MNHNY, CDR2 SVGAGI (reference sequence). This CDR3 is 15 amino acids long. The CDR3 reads CASSQYRTGNYGYTF. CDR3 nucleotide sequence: TGTGCCAGCAGCCAATATCGGACAGGGAACTATGGCTACACCTTC.

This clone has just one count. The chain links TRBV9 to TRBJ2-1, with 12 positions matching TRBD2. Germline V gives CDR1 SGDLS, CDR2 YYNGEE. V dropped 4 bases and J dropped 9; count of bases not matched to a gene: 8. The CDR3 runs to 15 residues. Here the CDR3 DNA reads TGTGCCAGCAGCCCGCGACTAGCGGGAGAAGGTGAGCAGTTCTTC. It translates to CASSPRLAGEGEQFF.

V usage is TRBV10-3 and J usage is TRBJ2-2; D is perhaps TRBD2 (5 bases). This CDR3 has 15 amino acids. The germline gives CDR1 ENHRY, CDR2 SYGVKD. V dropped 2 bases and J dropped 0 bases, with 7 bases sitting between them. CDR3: CAISERGTNTGELFF. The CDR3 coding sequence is TGTGCCATCAGTGAGCGGGGTACGAACACCGGGGAGCTGTTTTTT.

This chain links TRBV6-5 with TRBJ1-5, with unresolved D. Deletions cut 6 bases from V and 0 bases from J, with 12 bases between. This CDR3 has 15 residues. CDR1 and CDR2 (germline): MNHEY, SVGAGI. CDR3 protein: CASSPAGYSNQPQHF. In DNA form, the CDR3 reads TGTGCCAGCAGCCCAGCGGGGTATAGCAATCAGCCCCAGCATTTT.